These 32 T cell receptor beta chains share one sample of origin, sequenced in a study of blood T cell dynamics during melanoma immunotherapy. Described time point: week 3, after first cycle of checkpoint inhibitor. Assay used: immunoSEQ multiplex PCR; TCRdb lists only in-frame clones, some missing. This table has approximately 17,000 clones, 70% to 90% appearing once. Source: blood, taken from a patient treated with checkpoint blockade. Receptor source: a human donor with melanoma.

The gene calls are TRBV7-9 and TRBJ1-2; D not resolved. The CDR3 is 13 amino acids. The germline V and J ends were trimmed by 3 bases and 2 bases, with 7 bases remaining between them. CDR1 is SEHNR and CDR2 is FQNEAQ in the germline V gene (reference sequence). The CDR3 protein is CASSLEANYGYTF. CDR3 bases: TGTGCCAGCAGCTTGGAGGCCAACTATGGCTACACCTTC.

This rearrangement joins TRBV4-3 to TRBJ2-5, with TRBD2 matching 7 bases. The V gene's germline CDR1 is LGHNA and CDR2 YSLEER. The junction had 8 bases not matched to a gene; V was cut back by 4 bases and J by 6 bases. The CDR3 has 14 amino acids. CDR3 sequence reads: CASSLSAGTQTQYF. In nucleotides, the CDR3 is TGCGCCAGCAGCCTGTCAGCGGGAACACAGACCCAGTACTTC.

The rearrangement uses TRBV6-5 and TRBJ1-1; D gene uncertain. CDR1 and CDR2 (germline): MNHEY, SVGAGI. The length of the CDR3 is 15 residues. Trimming left V 6 bases short and J 0 bases short, with 14 bases between. The CDR3 nucleotides read TGTGCCAGCAGGGCCTCCCTACGGCTGAACACTGAAGCTTTCTTT. Its protein product is CASRASLRLNTEAFF.

The V and J genes are TRBV13 and TRBJ2-3, with D possibly TRBD1 on 6 matching bases. CDR1 and CDR2 (germline): PRHDT, FYEKMQ (reference sequence). This CDR3 spans 16 amino acids. Trimming shortened V by 5 bases and J by 0 bases, and 15 bases separated the two germline ends. The CDR3 loop is CASSPPEGGSTDTQYF. Here the CDR3 DNA reads TGTGCCAGCAGCCCCCCCGAAGGGGGTAGCACAGATACGCAGTATTTT.

The chain has TRBV30 and TRBJ2-6; D tentatively fits TRBD1 or TRBD2 (6 bases each). This CDR3 spans 16 amino acids. CDR1 and CDR2 (germline): GTSNPN, SVGIG (reference sequence). The CDR3 sequence: CAQSTGAASGANVLTF. The CDR3 DNA sequence: TGTGCGCAAAGCACGGGGGCCGCCTCTGGGGCCAACGTCCTGACTTTC.

The chain employs TRBV5-1 and TRBJ2-3; D is unclear. The CDR3 totals 16 residues. Germline V gene lookup returns CDR1 SGHRS and CDR2 YFSETQ. Between the trimmed V and J ends, which lost 0 bases and 1 base, there was a span of 12 bases. The CDR3 sequence is CASSLDSPGGTDTQYF. The DNA for the CDR3 is TGCGCCAGCAGCTTGGACAGTCCTGGGGGCACAGATACGCAGTATTTT.

This CDR3 is CASSPRLAGGTYEQYF. The DNA for the CDR3 is TGCGCCAGCAGTCCTAGGCTAGCGGGAGGCACCTACGAGCAGTACTTC. The gene calls are TRBV5-1 and TRBJ2-7; 11 bases are a match to TRBD2. V lost 5 bases to trimming and J lost 2 bases; unmatched junction nucleotides: 9. Germline loops: CDR1 SGHRS, CDR2 YFSETQ. CDR3 length: 16 residues.

The chain is built from TRBV10-3 and TRBJ2-3, with TRBD2 matching 11 bases. The junction had 3 bases not matched to a gene; V was cut back by 4 bases and J by 3 bases. Germline CDR1 and CDR2: ENHRY and SYGVKD. The CDR3 spans 15 residues. The CDR3 DNA reads TGTGCCATCAGTGCGACTAGCGGGACAACAGATACGCAGTATTTT. Translated, it gives CAISATSGTTDTQYF.

V is TRBV10-3 and J is TRBJ1-5; D is possibly TRBD1 (6 bases). The germline V gene encodes CDR1 ENHRY and CDR2 SYGVKD. Deletions cut 7 bases from V and 7 bases from J, with 14 bases between. This CDR3 is 13 amino acids long. This CDR3 reads CAIKGGQDQPQHF. DNA for the CDR3: TGTGCCATCAAAGGGGGGCAGGACCAGCCCCAGCATTTT.

The chain recombines TRBV19 with TRBJ2-2; D might be TRBD1 (5 bases). V was pared by 5 bases and J by 2 bases, with 9 bases between. CDR1 LNHDA and CDR2 SQIVND come from the germline V gene (reference sequence). This CDR3 contains 14 residues. The CDR3 protein is CASSQGPNTGELFF. CDR3 in DNA: TGTGCCAGTAGTCAGGGCCCCAACACCGGGGAGCTGTTTTTT.

The chain recombines TRBV5-4 with TRBJ1-1; no clear D gene. Germline values: CDR1 SGHNT, CDR2 YYREEE (reference sequence). Deletions cut 2 bases from V and 3 bases from J, with 17 bases between. The CDR3 runs 16 residues. The chain's CDR3 is CASSFWAGRKDTEAFF. Written as DNA, the CDR3 is TGTGCCAGCAGCTTTTGGGCAGGCAGAAAGGACACTGAAGCTTTCTTT.

This sequence joins TRBV4-2 and TRBJ1-2; D perhaps matches TRBD1 (6 bases). V lost 1 base and J 4 bases, leaving 13 bases between the germline ends. The CDR3 runs to 15 residues. CDR1 is LGHNA and CDR2 is YNFKEQ in the germline V gene. CDR3 in amino acids: CASSQVRGEAYGYTF. As DNA, the CDR3 is TGTGCCAGCAGCCAAGTGAGGGGGGAAGCCTATGGCTACACCTTC.

This clone appeared a few times. V and J are TRBV18 and TRBJ2-2; 8 positions match TRBD2. CDR1 is KGHSH, CDR2 LQKENI, per germline. J lost 7 bases, V lost 1 base, and 20 bases had no gene match. CDR3 length: 20 amino acids. The chain's CDR3 is CASSPRPPTSRTSFGGELFF. In DNA, the CDR3 is TGTGCCAGCTCACCACGACCACCCACCTCACGGACTAGCTTTGGCGGGGAGCTGTTTTTT.

The chain combines TRBV5-1 with TRBJ2-5; D is perhaps TRBD1 (5 bases). CDR1 and CDR2 from the germline V gene are SGHRS and YFSETQ. This CDR3 is built from 13 residues. Trimming stripped 5 bases from V and 2 bases from J, with 10 bases between. CDR3 DNA: TGCGCCAGCAGTCTAGGGGTACAAGAGACCCAGTACTTC. It translates to CASSLGVQETQYF.

The chain recombines TRBV2 with TRBJ2-7; 9 nucleotides align to TRBD1. Germline trimming cut 3 bases from V and 5 bases from J; bases unmatched to any gene: 5. This CDR3 is 14 amino acids long. The germline V gene encodes CDR1 SNHLY and CDR2 FYNNEI. Written as DNA, the CDR3 is TGTGCCAGCAGTGATCCGGGACAGGGTAACGAGCAGTACTTC. This translates into CASSDPGQGNEQYF.

The chain uses TRBV4-3 and TRBJ2-1; tentatively, D is TRBD1 (6 bases). This CDR3 region has 18 residues. The V end was cut by 4 bases, the J end by 1 base, with 20 bases between. Germline CDR1 LGHNA, CDR2 YSLEER. The CDR3 coding sequence is TGCGCCAGCAGCCTTGTAATTCAGGGGACCGATTCCTACAATGAGCAGTTCTTC. Translation: CASSLVIQGTDSYNEQFF.

This clone was recorded a few times. The genes are TRBV2 and TRBJ1-5; D ambiguous. Germline CDR1 and CDR2: SNHLY and FYNNEI. Trimming pared 8 bases from V and 0 bases from J, leaving 11 bases between. The CDR3 has 14 residues. CDR3 coding DNA: TGTGCCAGCCACCCTTCCCGTAGCAATCAGCCCCAGCATTTT. It specifies CASHPSRSNQPQHF.

The V gene is TRBV5-8, the J gene TRBJ2-7, with 7 bases fitting TRBD2. The CDR3 has 14 residues. With V trimmed by 1 base and J by 3 bases, 4 bases remained unmatched. CDR1 is SGHTS and CDR2 is YDEGEE in the germline V gene. The CDR3 nucleotides read TGTGCCAGCAGCTTGTTGGGCGGGAGCTACGAGCAGTACTTC. Translating gives CASSLLGGSYEQYF.

This clone was recorded only once. This chain links TRBV12-5 with TRBJ2-1; no clear D. Germline loops: CDR1 LGHNT, CDR2 FRNRAP. The V end was cut by 0 bases, the J end by 7 bases, with 7 bases between. The CDR3 contains 13 residues. CDR3 DNA sequence: TGTGCTAGTGGTTTGGTAAGTCTGAATGAGCAGTTCTTC. Translated: CASGLVSLNEQFF.

This chain uses TRBV6-6 with TRBJ1-1; D ambiguous. V lost 6 bases to trimming and J lost 1 base, with 12 bases between them. Germline-derived CDR1 and CDR2 are MNHNY and SVGAGI (reference sequence). The CDR3 sequence is 14 residues long. CDR3 DNA sequence: TGTGCCAGCAGGAGAGGGAACCCGAACACTGAAGCTTTCTTT. This sequence encodes CASRRGNPNTEAFF.

The chain joins TRBV20-1 to TRBJ2-5; D remains unclear. Germline CDR1 reads DFQATT; CDR2 reads SNEGSKA (reference sequence). Trimming took off 5 bases at V and 2 bases at J, with 6 bases between the two ends. The CDR3 is made up of 11 amino acids. DNA for the CDR3: TGCAGTGCTGGGTTTCAAGAGACCCAGTACTTC. Amino acid sequence: CSAGFQETQYF.

The chain links TRBV5-1 to TRBJ1-2, with TRBD1 identical over 8 bases. Germline assignment: CDR1 SGHRS and CDR2 YFSETQ. J gave up 4 bases and V 4 bases, and 12 bases lay outside the gene matches. The CDR3 is 16 residues long. The CDR3 loop reads CASSGEGQGVAYGYTF. In nucleotides, the CDR3 is TGCGCCAGCAGCGGAGAAGGACAGGGAGTTGCCTATGGCTACACCTTC.

This sequence joins TRBV18 and TRBJ1-5; 9 bases align to TRBD1. Germline V CDR1 and CDR2: KGHSH, LQKENI. The CDR3 consists of 13 residues. V trimming: 5 bases; J trimming: 4 bases; junction bases outside the gene matches: 0. The CDR3 bases are TGTGCCAGCTCAGGACAGGGGAATCAGCCCCAGCATTTT. Its protein is CASSGQGNQPQHF.

This chain uses TRBV3-2 with TRBJ2-5; the DNA was not used to check the table's D call, TRBD2. TRBV3-2 is classified as a pseudogene. This CDR3 contains 9 residues. The CDR3 coding sequence is TGTGCCAGTCAACGGGCCCAGTACTTC. Translation gives CASQRAQYF.

This chain joins TRBV5-4 and TRBJ2-1; D remains unclear. The CDR3 has 13 amino acids. V was pared by 2 bases and J by 0 bases, with 3 bases between. Germline CDR1 is SGHNT and CDR2 is YYREEE (reference sequence). This CDR3 is CASSFFSYNEQFF. The CDR3 DNA reads TGTGCCAGCAGCTTTTTCTCCTACAATGAGCAGTTCTTC.

This clone has only a few counts. The chain employs TRBV7-9 and TRBJ1-3; no firm D call. V was pared by 5 bases and J by 8 bases, with 13 bases between. Germline V gene lookup returns CDR1 SEHNR and CDR2 FQNEAQ (reference sequence). The CDR3 length is 13 residues. The CDR3, as DNA: TGTGCCAGCAGCAAACCAGGACCGGACACCATATATTTT. Protein: CASSKPGPDTIYF. Combining the CDR3 with reference TRBV7-9 and TRBJ1-3 gives the whole variable domain DTGVSQNPRHKITKRGQNVTFRCDPISEHNRLYWYRQTLGQGPEFLTYFQNEAQLEKSRLLSDRFSAERPKGSFSTLEIQRTEQGDSAMYLCASSKPGPDTIYFGEGSWLTVV.

Only one count was recorded for this clone. This chain joins TRBV2 and TRBJ2-7, with D unresolved. The V end lost 1 base, the J end lost 0 bases, and 7 bases lay between the germline ends. Germline V gene sequence: CDR1 SNHLY, CDR2 FYNNEI. This CDR3 is built from 14 residues. In DNA, the CDR3 is TGTGCCAGCAGTGAAGATATGTTCTCCTACGAGCAGTACTTC. It codes for CASSEDMFSYEQYF.

The genes are TRBV2 and TRBJ1-4; 7 bases align to TRBD1. With 8 bases clipped from V and 5 bases from J, the junction kept 8 bases outside the gene matches. The CDR3 length is 14 residues. CDR1 SNHLY and CDR2 FYNNEI come from the germline V gene. Written as DNA, the CDR3 is TGTGCCAGCGACTCCGGGACAGTCAATGAAAAACTGTTTTTT. It encodes CASDSGTVNEKLFF.

The chain employs TRBV27 and TRBJ2-7, with TRBD1 matching 8 bases. The V and J ends lost 6 bases and 2 bases, in that order; junction bases with no gene match: 6. CDR1 and CDR2 (germline): MNHEY, SMNVEV (reference sequence). This CDR3 contains 14 residues. CDR3: CASSITGGPYEQYF. The CDR3, as DNA: TGTGCCAGCAGCATAACAGGGGGACCCTACGAGCAGTACTTC.

The chain recombines TRBV10-3 with TRBJ2-1, with 8 bases aligning to TRBD1. This CDR3 comprises 18 residues. CDR1 ENHRY and CDR2 SYGVKD come from the germline V gene. V was clipped by 3 bases and J by 0 bases; unmatched bases: 10. This CDR3 reads CAISDPGGRGSSYNEQFF. The CDR3 nucleotides read TGTGCCATCAGTGACCCAGGGGGCAGGGGGAGCTCCTACAATGAGCAGTTCTTC.

This clone showed up just a few times. This sample includes further DNA sequences coding for the same CDR3. V is TRBV6-6 and J is TRBJ2-2; D not certain. Trimming pared 6 bases from V and 3 bases from J, leaving 2 bases between. The CDR3 has 11 amino acids. Germline assignment: CDR1 MNHNY and CDR2 SVGAGI (reference sequence). CDR3 sequence: CASRDTGELFF. The DNA of the CDR3 is TGTGCCAGCAGGGACACCGGGGAGCTGTTTTTT.

This sequence joins TRBV27 and TRBJ2-3, with D unresolved. Germline assignment: CDR1 MNHEY and CDR2 SMNVEV (reference sequence). This CDR3 region has 15 residues. Between the trimmed V and J ends, which lost 4 bases and 4 bases, there was a span of 15 bases. CDR3 bases: TGTGCCAGCAGTTCCCCGGCGCTGGGCGCAGATACGCAGTATTTT. It codes for CASSSPALGADTQYF.